These T cell receptor beta chains were read from a single sample in a study of blood T cell repertoires in COVID-19. Profiling relied on immunoSEQ multiplex PCR, and the TCRdb table lists in-frame clones only, not all of them. The sample has fewer than 350,000 clones, about 88% seen once. Sequenced input: PBMCs or T cells enriched from blood (not recorded which). These receptor sequences come from a woman in her 30s who had been exposed to COVID-19. Each CDR3 is given with its conserved first and last residue. A D gene is named only where the DNA matches it firmly. Not all rows give a size; the values are once, few, many and, for expanded clones, a class.

TGTGCCAGCAGGGTTTCCGGGACAGGGCTTAATGAGCAGTTCTTC	CASRVSGTGLNEQFF	TRBD1	.	TRBV2	TRBJ2-1
TGTGCCAGCCTCCCGGGGGACCACTATGGCTACACCTTC	CASLPGDHYGYTF	.	.	TRBV28	TRBJ1-2
TGTGCAAGTCGCTTAGCTAAGCGGGAGGGCCGCAATGAGCAGTTCTTC	CASRLAKREGRNEQFF	.	.	TRBV12-2	TRBJ2-1
TGTGCCAGGGCACGAGACAGGGGATCACCCCTCCACTTT	CARARDRGSPLHF	TRBD1	.	TRBV6-5	TRBJ1-6
TGCAGCGTTGAACAGGGGAGGGCGAACACTGAAGCTTTCTTT	CSVEQGRANTEAFF	.	.	TRBV29-1	TRBJ1-1
TGTGCCACCAGCAGGGAGGGGCGGGACGAGCAGTACTTC	CATSREGRDEQYF	.	.	TRBV15	TRBJ2-7
TGTGCCATCAGTGATGGGACAGGGGCCGGCACTGAAGCTTTCTTT	CAISDGTGAGTEAFF	TRBD1	.	TRBV10-3	TRBJ1-1
TGTGCCAGCAGCGTAGAGGGGCACAGGGAAAGGGATGAAGCTTTCTTT	CASSVEGHRERDEAFF	.	few	TRBV9	TRBJ1-1
TGTGCCAGCAGTCTACAGGGGTGGAGGACTGAAGCTTTCTTT	CASSLQGWRTEAFF	TRBD1	once	TRBV28	TRBJ1-1
TGTGCCAGTAGTATCCCTCAGGGGGCGCGCGACTATGGCTACACCTTC	CASSIPQGARDYGYTF	TRBD1	.	TRBV19	TRBJ1-2
TGTGCCTGGAGCCGCGGACGGGGGGGAAACACCATATATTTT	CAWSRGRGGNTIYF	.	.	TRBV30	TRBJ1-3
TGTGCCAGCAGCTTAGCGAATAGCGGGGACTACACCGGGGAGCTGTTTTTT	CASSLANSGDYTGELFF	TRBD2	.	TRBV7-9	TRBJ2-2
TGTGCCAGCAGCTTAGACGGGTCTAGCCCTGGGGATACGCAGTATTTT	CASSLDGSSPGDTQYF	.	few	TRBV7-9	TRBJ2-3
TGTGCCAGCGGGCAAACCTACGAGCAGTACTTC	CASGQTYEQYF	.	.	TRBV2	TRBJ2-7
TGCGCCAGCAGGACAGAACCAAACACTGAAGCTTTCTTT	CASRTEPNTEAFF	.	.	TRBV5-1	TRBJ1-1
TGTGCCAGCAGCCCGACAGGAATTCACTCTGGGGCCAACGTCCTGACTTTC	CASSPTGIHSGANVLTF	.	.	TRBV7-3	TRBJ2-6
TGTGCCAGCTCACCAAGCCGAGATACCGGCGGCAAGGGCTACACCTTC	CASSPSRDTGGKGYTF	.	.	TRBV18	TRBJ1-2
TGTGCCAGCAGTGAACGAGCGGGAGGGAGCTACAATGAGCAGTTCTTC	CASSERAGGSYNEQFF	TRBD2	.	TRBV6-1	TRBJ2-1
TGTGCCAGCAGTGATACTAGCGGGAGTATCGATGAGCAGTTCTTC	CASSDTSGSIDEQFF	TRBD2	.	TRBV25-1	TRBJ2-1
TGTGCCAGCAGCCTACGGACTGCCCGAAATGAGCAGTTCTTC	CASSLRTARNEQFF	.	.	TRBV3-1/TRBV3-2	TRBJ2-1
TGTGCCAGCAGCCACCCGGGGGTCCAAGAGACCCAGTACTTC	CASSHPGVQETQYF	.	once	TRBV3-1/TRBV3-2	TRBJ2-5
TGTGCCAGCAGCTTAACAGACGTTAACTATGGCTACACCTTC	CASSLTDVNYGYTF	.	.	TRBV13	TRBJ1-2
TGTGCCAGCAGTTTATTCCCCATAGTGGACGAGCAGTACTTC	CASSLFPIVDEQYF	.	.	TRBV28	TRBJ2-7
TGTGCCAGCTCTTCCCCCTGGACAGGGAAGGAGACCCAGTACTTC	CASSSPWTGKETQYF	TRBD1	.	TRBV28	TRBJ2-5
TGTGCCAGCAGCGTAGGTTACGGGGAAAAACTGTTTTTT	CASSVGYGEKLFF	.	.	TRBV9	TRBJ1-4
TGTGCCAGCAGGGGAGGGTCCCTTCACTATAATTCACCCCTCCACTTT	CASRGGSLHYNSPLHF	.	.	TRBV25-1	TRBJ1-6